This T cell receptor (beta chain) originates from a study of CD8 T cells in Susac syndrome. As for the study in general: Clinical remission applied to roughly 8 sequenced Susac syndrome patients, and roughly 6 had active disease.

A quantity of roughly 0.5 to 1 ug RNA underwent reverse transcription using random hexamers. In TCRdb, the immunoSEQ multiplex PCR reads were re-called with MiXCR into one record per CDR3 protein. Counted here are around 170,000 distinct CDR3 sequences, roughly 94% occurring once; the ten biggest clones make up about 0.17%. As regards this clonotype: Its antigen is as yet unknown.

It was negative isolation that provided the CD8+ and CD4+ T cells, whereas TEMRA cells were enriched by FACS. Germline assignment: CDR1 GTSNPN and CDR2 SVGIG (reference sequence). Trimming cost V 2 bases and J 1 base, with 8 bases left between them. The CDR3 covers 13 residues. Overall study results and limits: The study identified around fifteen and five Susac-specific public clones in total CD8+ and CD8+ TEMRA repertoires. In TEMRA cells and active patients, CD8+ clonal expansion in Susac reached its peak.

The receptor was derived from a human donor with Susac syndrome. The sample comprised CD8+ T cells from PBMCs. The chain joins TRBV30 to TRBJ1-1; no definite D call. In DNA form, the CDR3 reads TGTGCCTGGAGTCCAGGTGCGAACACTGAAGCTTTCTTT. Translation: CAWSPGANTEAFF. Looking up the rest from reference TRBV30 and TRBJ1-1 gives the full variable domain: SQTIHQWPATLVQPVGSPLSLECTVEGTSNPNLYWYRQAAGRGLQLLFYSVGIGQISSEVPQNLSASRPQDRQFILSSKKLLLSDSGFYLCAWSPGANTEAFFGQGTRLTVV.